This T cell receptor (beta chain) was observed in a study of PD-1 blockade in mismatch repair-deficient tumors. General study results and limits: Tumor-resident clones, often absent from pretreatment blood, expanded after pembrolizumab and then contracted.

All patients were mismatch repair deficient, assessed by either PCR or immunohistochemistry. Clones were read by immunoSEQ multiplex PCR, and TCRdb kept only the in-frame ones, dropping some. The sample yields about 34,000 clones, about 85% seen once. Germline V gives CDR1 SNHLY, CDR2 FYNNEI. This CDR3 has 14 amino acids. On this clone itself: The antigen is unknown. One junction end does not reproduce the germline sequence, and a read error may be involved.

This chain links TRBV2 with TRBJ2-7; 7 nucleotides agree with TRBD1. Specimen: PBMCs, collected 6 weeks after starting pembrolizumab. The sequence was collected from an adult with mismatch repair-deficient cancer. CDR3 DNA sequence: TGTGCCAGCAGGGAAGACAGGGTTAGGGACGAGCAGTACTTC. This encodes CASREDRVRDEQYF.